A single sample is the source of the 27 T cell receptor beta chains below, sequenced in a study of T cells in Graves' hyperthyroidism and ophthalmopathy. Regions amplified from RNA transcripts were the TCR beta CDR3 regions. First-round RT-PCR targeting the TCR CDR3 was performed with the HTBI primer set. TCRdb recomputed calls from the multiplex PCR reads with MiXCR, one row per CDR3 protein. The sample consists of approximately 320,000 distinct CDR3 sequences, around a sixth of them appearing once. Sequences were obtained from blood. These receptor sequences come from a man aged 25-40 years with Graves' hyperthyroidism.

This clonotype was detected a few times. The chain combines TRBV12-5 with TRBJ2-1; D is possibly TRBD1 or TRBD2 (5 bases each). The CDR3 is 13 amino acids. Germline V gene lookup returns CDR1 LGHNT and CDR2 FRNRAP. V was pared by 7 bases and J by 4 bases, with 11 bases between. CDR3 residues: CASALGGYNEQFF. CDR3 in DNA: TGTGCTAGTGCCCTTGGGGGTTACAATGAGCAGTTCTTC.

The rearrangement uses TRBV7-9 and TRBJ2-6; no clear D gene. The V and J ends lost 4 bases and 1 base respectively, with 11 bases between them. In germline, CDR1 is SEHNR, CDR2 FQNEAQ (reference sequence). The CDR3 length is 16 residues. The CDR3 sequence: CASSSRTPSGANVLTF. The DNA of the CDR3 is TGTGCCAGCAGCTCCCGGACCCCATCTGGGGCCAACGTCCTGACTTTC.

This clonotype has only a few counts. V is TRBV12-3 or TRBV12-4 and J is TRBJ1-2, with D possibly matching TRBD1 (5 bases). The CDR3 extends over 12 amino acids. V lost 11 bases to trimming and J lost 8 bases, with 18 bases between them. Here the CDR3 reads CAAGKGSWGYTF. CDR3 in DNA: TGTGCCGCGGGAAAGGGGTCTTGGGGCTACACCTTC.

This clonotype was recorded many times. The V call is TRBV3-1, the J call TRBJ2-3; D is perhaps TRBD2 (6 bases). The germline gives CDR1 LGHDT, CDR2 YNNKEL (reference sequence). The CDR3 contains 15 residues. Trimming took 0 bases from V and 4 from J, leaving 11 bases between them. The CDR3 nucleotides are TGTGCCAGCAGCCAAGATGTGATAGCGGCAGATACGCAGTATTTT. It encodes CASSQDVIAADTQYF.

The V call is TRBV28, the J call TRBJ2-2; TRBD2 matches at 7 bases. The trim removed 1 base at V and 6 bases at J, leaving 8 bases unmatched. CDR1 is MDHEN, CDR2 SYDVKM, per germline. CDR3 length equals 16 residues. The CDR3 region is CASSLLGGSTAGELFF. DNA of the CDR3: TGTGCCAGCAGTTTATTGGGCGGGAGCACCGCCGGGGAGCTGTTTTTT. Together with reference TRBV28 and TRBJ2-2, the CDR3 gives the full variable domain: DVKVTQSSRYLVKRTGEKVFLECVQDMDHENMFWYRQDPGLGLRLIYFSYDVKMKEKGDIPEGYSVSREKKERFSLILESASTNQTSMYLCASSLLGGSTAGELFFGEGSRLTVL.

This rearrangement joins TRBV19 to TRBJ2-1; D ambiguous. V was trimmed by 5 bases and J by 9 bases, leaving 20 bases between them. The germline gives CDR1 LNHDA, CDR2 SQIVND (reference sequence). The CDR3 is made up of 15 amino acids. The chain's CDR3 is CASSRSELSRIEQFF. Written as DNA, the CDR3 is TGTGCCAGTAGTCGCAGTGAGCTCTCCCGCATTGAGCAGTTCTTC.

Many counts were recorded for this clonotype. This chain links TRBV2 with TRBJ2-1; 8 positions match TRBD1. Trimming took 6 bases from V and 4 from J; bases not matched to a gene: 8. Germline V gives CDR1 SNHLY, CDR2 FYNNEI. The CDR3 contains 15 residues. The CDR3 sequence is CASSRGQGGYNEQFF. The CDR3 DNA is TGTGCCAGCAGCCGCGGACAGGGCGGATACAATGAGCAGTTCTTC.

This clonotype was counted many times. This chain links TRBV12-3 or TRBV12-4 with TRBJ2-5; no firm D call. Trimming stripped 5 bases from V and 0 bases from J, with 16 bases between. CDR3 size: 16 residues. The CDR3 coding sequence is TGTGCCAGCAGTCCCCTAGGTAGGCCGTACCAAGAGACCCAGTACTTC. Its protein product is CASSPLGRPYQETQYF.

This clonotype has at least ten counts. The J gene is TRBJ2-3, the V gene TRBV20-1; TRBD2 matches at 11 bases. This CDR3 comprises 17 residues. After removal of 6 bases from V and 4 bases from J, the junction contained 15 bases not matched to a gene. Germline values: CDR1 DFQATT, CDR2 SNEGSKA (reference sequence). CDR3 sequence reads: CSARLLPLAGAADTQYF. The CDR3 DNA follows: TGCAGTGCCCGCCTCTTGCCACTAGCGGGAGCCGCAGATACGCAGTATTTT.

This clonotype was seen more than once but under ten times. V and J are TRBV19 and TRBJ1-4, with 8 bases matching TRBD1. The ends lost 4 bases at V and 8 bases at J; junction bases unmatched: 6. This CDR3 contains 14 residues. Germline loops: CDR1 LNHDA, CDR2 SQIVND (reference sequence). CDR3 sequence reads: CASSTGTGGEKLFF. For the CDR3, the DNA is TGTGCCAGTAGTACTGGGACAGGAGGAGAAAAACTGTTTTTT. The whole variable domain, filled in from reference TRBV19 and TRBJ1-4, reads DGGITQSPKYLFRKEGQNVTLSCEQNLNHDAMYWYRQDPGQGLRLIYYSQIVNDFQKGDIAEGYSVSREKKESFPLTVTSAQKNPTAFYLCASSTGTGGEKLFFGSGTQLSVL.

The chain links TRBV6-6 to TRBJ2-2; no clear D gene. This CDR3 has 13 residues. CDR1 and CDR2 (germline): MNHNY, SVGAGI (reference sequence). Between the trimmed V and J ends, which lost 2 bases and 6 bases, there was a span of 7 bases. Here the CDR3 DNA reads TGTGCCAGCAGTTACCCTGACTCCGGGGAGCTGTTTTTT. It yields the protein CASSYPDSGELFF.

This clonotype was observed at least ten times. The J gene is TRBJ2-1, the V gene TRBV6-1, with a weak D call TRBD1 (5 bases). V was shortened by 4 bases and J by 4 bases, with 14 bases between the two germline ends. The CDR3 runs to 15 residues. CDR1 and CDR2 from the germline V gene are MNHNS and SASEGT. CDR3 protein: CASSGGAGSYNEQFF. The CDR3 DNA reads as TGTGCCAGCAGTGGGGGCGCCGGGTCGTACAATGAGCAGTTCTTC.

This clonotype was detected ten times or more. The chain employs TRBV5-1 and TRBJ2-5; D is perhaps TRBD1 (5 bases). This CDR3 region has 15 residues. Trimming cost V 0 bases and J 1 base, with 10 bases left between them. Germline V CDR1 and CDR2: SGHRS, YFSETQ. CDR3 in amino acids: CASSLGVQGQETQYF. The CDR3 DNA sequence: TGCGCCAGCAGCTTGGGGGTGCAGGGCCAAGAGACCCAGTACTTC.

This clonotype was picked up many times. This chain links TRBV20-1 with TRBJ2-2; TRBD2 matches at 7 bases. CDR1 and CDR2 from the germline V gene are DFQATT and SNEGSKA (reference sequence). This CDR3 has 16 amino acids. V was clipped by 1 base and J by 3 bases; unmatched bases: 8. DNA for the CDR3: TGCAGTGCTAGAGTTTCAGCGGGACCATACACCGGGGAGCTGTTTTTT. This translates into CSARVSAGPYTGELFF.

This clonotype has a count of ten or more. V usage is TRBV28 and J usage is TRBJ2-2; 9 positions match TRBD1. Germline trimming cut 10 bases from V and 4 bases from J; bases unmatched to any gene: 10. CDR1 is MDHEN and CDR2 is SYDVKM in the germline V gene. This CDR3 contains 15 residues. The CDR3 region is CATTGGGSVTGELFF. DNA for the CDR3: TGTGCCACCACAGGGGGCGGATCGGTCACCGGGGAGCTGTTTTTT.

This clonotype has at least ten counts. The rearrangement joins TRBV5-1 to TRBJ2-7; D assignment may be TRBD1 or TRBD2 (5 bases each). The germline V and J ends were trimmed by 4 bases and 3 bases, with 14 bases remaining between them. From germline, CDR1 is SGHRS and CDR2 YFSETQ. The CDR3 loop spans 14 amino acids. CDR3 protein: CASSGGHGVYEQYF. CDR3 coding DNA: TGCGCCAGCAGCGGGGGTCACGGCGTCTACGAGCAGTACTTC.

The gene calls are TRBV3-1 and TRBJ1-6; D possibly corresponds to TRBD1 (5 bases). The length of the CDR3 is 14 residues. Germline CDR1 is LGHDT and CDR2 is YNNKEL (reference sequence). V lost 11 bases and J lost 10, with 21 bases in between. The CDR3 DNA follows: TGTGCCGCGGGGGGAGGGGATCGGTGGTCACCCCTCCACTTT. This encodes CAAGGGDRWSPLHF. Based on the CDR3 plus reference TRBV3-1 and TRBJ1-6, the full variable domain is DTAVSQTPKYLVTQMGNDKSIKCEQNLGHDTMYWYKQDSKKFLKIMFSYNNKELIINETVPNRFSPKSPDKAHLNLHINSLELGDSAVYFCAAGGGDRWSPLHFGNGTRLTVT.

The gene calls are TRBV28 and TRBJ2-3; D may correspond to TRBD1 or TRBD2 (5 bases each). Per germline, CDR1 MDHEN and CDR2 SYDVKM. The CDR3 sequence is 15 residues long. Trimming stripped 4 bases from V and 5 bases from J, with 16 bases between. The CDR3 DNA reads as TGTGCCAGCAGTTCGTCCGGGACCCCTCGAGATACGCAGTATTTT. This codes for CASSSSGTPRDTQYF.

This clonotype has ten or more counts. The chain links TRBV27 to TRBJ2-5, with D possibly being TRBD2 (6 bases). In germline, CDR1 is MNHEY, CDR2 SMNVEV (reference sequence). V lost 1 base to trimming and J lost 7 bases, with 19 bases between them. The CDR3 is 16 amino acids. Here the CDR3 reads CASSLFGLGGSGTQYF. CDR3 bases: TGTGCCAGCAGTTTATTCGGCCTGGGGGGTTCTGGGACCCAGTACTTC.

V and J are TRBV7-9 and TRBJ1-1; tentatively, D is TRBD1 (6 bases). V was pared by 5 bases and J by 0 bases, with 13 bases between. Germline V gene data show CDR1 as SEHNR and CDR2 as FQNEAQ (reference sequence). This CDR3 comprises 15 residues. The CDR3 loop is CASSPVGTLNTEAFF. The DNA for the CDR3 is TGTGCCAGCAGCCCTGTCGGGACACTGAACACTGAAGCTTTCTTT.

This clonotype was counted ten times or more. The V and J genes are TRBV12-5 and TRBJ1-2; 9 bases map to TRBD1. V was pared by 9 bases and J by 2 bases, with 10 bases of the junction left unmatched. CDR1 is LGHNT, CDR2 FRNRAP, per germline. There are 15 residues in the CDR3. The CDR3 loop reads CARQGQGRSNYGYTF. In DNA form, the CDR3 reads TGTGCTAGACAAGGACAGGGGAGGTCCAACTATGGCTACACCTTC.

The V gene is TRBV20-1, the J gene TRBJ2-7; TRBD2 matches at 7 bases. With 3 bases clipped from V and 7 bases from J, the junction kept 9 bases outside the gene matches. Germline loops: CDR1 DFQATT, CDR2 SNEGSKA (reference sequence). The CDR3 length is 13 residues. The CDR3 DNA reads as TGCAGTGCTAGGCAGCGGGGATCGGGGGAGCAGTACTTC. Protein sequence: CSARQRGSGEQYF.

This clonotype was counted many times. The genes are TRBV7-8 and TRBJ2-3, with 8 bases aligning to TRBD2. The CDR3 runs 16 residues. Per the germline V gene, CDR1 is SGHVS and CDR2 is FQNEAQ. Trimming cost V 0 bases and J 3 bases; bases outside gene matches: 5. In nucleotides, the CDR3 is TGTGCCAGCAGCTTAGCGAGCGGGAGAGGGACAGATACGCAGTATTTT. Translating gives CASSLASGRGTDTQYF.

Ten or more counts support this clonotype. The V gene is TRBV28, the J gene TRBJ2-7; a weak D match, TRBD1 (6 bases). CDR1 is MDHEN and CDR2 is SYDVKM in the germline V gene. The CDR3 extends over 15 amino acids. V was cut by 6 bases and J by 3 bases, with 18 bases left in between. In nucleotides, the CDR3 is TGTGCCAGCAGCACTCCGCGAGGACAGAGCTACGAGCAGTACTTC. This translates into CASSTPRGQSYEQYF.

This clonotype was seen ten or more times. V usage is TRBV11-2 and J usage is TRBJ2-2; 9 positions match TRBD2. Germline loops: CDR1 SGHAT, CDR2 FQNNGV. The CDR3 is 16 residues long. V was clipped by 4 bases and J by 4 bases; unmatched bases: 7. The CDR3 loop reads CASSWDSGRLTGELFF. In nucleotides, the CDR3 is TGTGCCAGCAGCTGGGACAGCGGGAGGCTCACCGGGGAGCTGTTTTTT.

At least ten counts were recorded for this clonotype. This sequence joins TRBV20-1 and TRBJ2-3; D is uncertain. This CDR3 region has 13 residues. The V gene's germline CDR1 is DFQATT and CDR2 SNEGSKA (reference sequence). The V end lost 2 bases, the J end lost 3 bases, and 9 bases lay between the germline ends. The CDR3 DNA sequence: TGCAGTGCTAGATCCGGTAGTACAGATACGCAGTATTTT. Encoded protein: CSARSGSTDTQYF.

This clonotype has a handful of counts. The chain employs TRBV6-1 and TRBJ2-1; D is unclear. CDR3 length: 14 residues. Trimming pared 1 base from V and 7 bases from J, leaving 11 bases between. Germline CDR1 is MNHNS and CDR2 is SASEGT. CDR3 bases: TGTGCCAGCAGTGAAGAGTACACAAGTAATGAGCAGTTCTTC. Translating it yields CASSEEYTSNEQFF.